What follows are 5 T cell receptor beta chains derived from one specimen sequenced in a study of cytomegalovirus exposure and HLA in healthy donors listed by TCRdb under 2017. The library was obtained by the immunoSEQ multiplex PCR assay. For the multiplex PCR, a mixture combining 60 forward primers for TCR Vbeta segments and 13 reverse primers for TCR Jbeta segments was used. The table comes from immuneACCESS by way of TCRdb, which keeps in-frame sequences with V and J called. Part of the clones is missing from these tables; in studies checked, under half for an unresolved V gene and the rest for unknown reasons. This sample holds fewer than 100,000 clones; 76% were observed only once. The top ten hold roughly 2% of the sample. Input material: PBMCs. The receptors were gathered from a man in his forties in good health and CMV-seronegative.

This chain connects TRBV27 to TRBJ1-4, with D possibly matching TRBD1 (5 bases). The CDR3 is made up of 14 amino acids. The germline V gene encodes CDR1 MNHEY and CDR2 SMNVEV (reference sequence). Trimming shortened V by 1 base and J by 8 bases, and 11 bases separated the two germline ends. CDR3 nucleotides: TGTGCCAGCAGTTTATTCCAGGGAGGGGAAAAACTGTTTTTT. This sequence encodes CASSLFQGGEKLFF.

This clone was found once. V gene TRBV6-1 combines with J gene TRBJ2-4, with TRBD1 matching 9 bases. Germline CDR1 and CDR2: MNHNS and SASEGT. The CDR3 contains 13 residues. The J segment lost 10 bases and the V segment lost 3 bases, leaving 4 bases of the junction unmatched. DNA for the CDR3: TGTGCCAGCAGTGAGGACAGGGGTCGTATTCAGTACTTC. This encodes CASSEDRGRIQYF.

To note about this clone: Germline and junction disagree at one end, which may indicate a read error. This chain links TRBV7-9 with TRBJ2-7; D remains unclear. This CDR3 region has 12 residues. Germline V gene sequence: CDR1 SEHNR, CDR2 FQNEAQ (reference sequence). CDR3 residues: CSSSLGTYEQYF. The CDR3, as DNA: TGTTCCAGCAGCTTAGGTACCTACGAGCAGTACTTC.

The V gene is TRBV4-1, the J gene TRBJ2-7, with D maybe TRBD2 (6 bases). CDR3 length equals 16 residues. Trimming cost V 0 bases and J 3 bases, with 15 bases left between them. Germline assignment: CDR1 MGHRA and CDR2 YSYEKL. CDR3: CASSQEGSGVFYEQYF. In nucleotides, the CDR3 is TGCGCCAGCAGCCAAGAAGGATCGGGGGTCTTCTACGAGCAGTACTTC.

The chain links TRBV6-1 to TRBJ2-7; D not resolved. This CDR3 is 13 amino acids long. CDR1 is MNHNS and CDR2 is SASEGT in the germline V gene. V was clipped by 0 bases and J by 3 bases, with 6 bases between them. The CDR3 protein is CASSEAHGYEQYF. CDR3 bases: TGTGCCAGCAGTGAAGCGCACGGCTACGAGCAGTACTTC.